The subject of this entry is one TCR beta chain. The antigen remains undetermined. A marrow graft followed busulfan-fludarabine conditioning, with cyclophosphamide on days +3 and +4. Clones were read by immunoSEQ multiplex PCR, and TCRdb kept only the in-frame ones, dropping some. The sample shows about 880 clones, approximately 60% of them seen only once. This record belongs to a study of T cells after posttransplantation cyclophosphamide. Study-level results: Donor CD8+ memory clones often dominated recipient blood repertoires at later times.

Trimming at V came to 5 bases and at J to 0 bases, leaving 2 bases not matched to a gene. The CDR3 is 15 residues long. CDR1 is MNHEY and CDR2 is SVGAGI in the germline V gene. The J gene is TRBJ2-2, the V gene TRBV6-5, with TRBD2 matching 8 bases. Sequenced material: CD8+ T cells sorted from PBMCs, taken 84 days after allogeneic stem cell transplant with posttransplant cyclophosphamide. This receptor was obtained from a male patient aged 25-45 years who received an allogeneic stem cell transplant from a related donor, was CMV-positive, and had no GVHD. Part of the T cells may come from the graft donor. In DNA, the CDR3 is TGTGCCAGCAGTCCGGGACTAGCGAACACCGGGGAGCTGTTTTTT. Translating gives CASSPGLANTGELFF.